This TCR beta chain emerged from a study of cytomegalovirus exposure and HLA in healthy donors. The study's findings and limits: Analyzed later, most CMV-associated TCR beta chains appeared HLA-restricted.

Researchers ran the PCR with 60 Vbeta and 13 Jbeta primers. The assay was immunoSEQ multiplex PCR, and TCRdb's table has in-frame clones only and misses some. The data show around 100,000 clones, 60% to 85% seen once. In the case of this clone: Antigen: not known.

Specimen: PBMCs. This receptor was obtained from a woman aged 40-49 years in good health and CMV-seropositive.

In DNA, the CDR3 is TGTGCCAGCAGTAAACCGGACAGGGGCTACGAGCAGTACTTC. Amino acids: CASSKPDRGYEQYF. The gene calls are TRBV6-6 and TRBJ2-7, with 9 nucleotides matching TRBD1. The CDR3 is 14 amino acids. Germline CDR1 is MNHNY and CDR2 is SVGAGI (reference sequence). V was pared by 5 bases and J by 3 bases, with 5 bases of the junction left unmatched.